The T cell receptor beta chain under discussion was sequenced for a study of shared clonotypes between healthy human individuals. Sequenced by immunoSEQ multiplex PCR; TCRdb stores in-frame clones only, minus some. The sample holds about 700,000 clones, about 90% seen once. J was trimmed by 10 bases and V by 9 bases; bases with no gene match: 11. This CDR3 is 13 amino acids long. Germline CDR1 and CDR2: LNHNV and YYDKDF (reference sequence). As defined, naive CD8 cells were CD45RO-negative and positively selected for CCR7, with terminally differentiated effector memory CD45RA+ cells excluded. The specimen sequenced was naive CD8+ T cells sorted from blood. The V and J genes are TRBV15 and TRBJ2-1; TRBD1 matches 8 bases. The receptor was isolated from a man between 25 and 39 years old in good health. The CDR3, as DNA: TGTGCCACGAGGACAGGGAAACTACGGGAGCAGTTCTTC. Its translation: CATRTGKLREQFF.